A single sample is the source of the 27 T cell receptor beta chains below, sequenced in a study of CXCR3-negative and CXCR3-positive naive CD8 T cells (dated by TCRdb to between 2018 and 2021). The sequencer was a NextSeq 550. The Human TCR Profiling Kit (MiLaboratory) was used to make UMI-labeled 5' RACE TRB cDNA libraries. Following TCRdb reprocessing, every CDR3 protein sequence forms one entry, and DNA is not provided. This sample's clone table shows fewer than 9,500 distinct CDR3 sequences. The ten largest clones take up under 2.5% of the sample. The sequencing sample was made of naive CXCR3- CD8+ T cells from blood. The cell subset or site tag for this specimen amounts to: CD45RO-CCR7+CD27+CD95- naive CD8+ T cells lacking CXCR3 (TNR3-). These receptors all come from a human donor in good health. Some clones in this sample may be carry-over from other donors' samples.

According to its frequency, this clonotype is medium-sized. The V gene is TRBV4-3, the J gene TRBJ1-1; TCRdb's D call, TRBD1, is unchecked because there is no DNA. Germline V gives CDR1 LGHNA, CDR2 YSLEER. This CDR3 comprises 14 residues. Here the CDR3 reads CASSRLTGSTEAFF.

The chain carries TRBV27 and TRBJ2-3; the D gene TCRdb calls, TRBD2, cannot be checked with no DNA. The CDR3 has 11 residues. Germline V gives CDR1 MNHEY, CDR2 SMNVEV (reference sequence). This CDR3 is CASSSVTEWYF.

This clonotype registers medium-sized by frequency. The genes are TRBV11-2 and TRBJ2-7; TCRdb selects TRBD1, and the lack of DNA leaves this call unchecked. The CDR3 spans 12 residues. The germline V gene has CDR1 SGHAT and CDR2 FQNNGV. CDR3 sequence reads: CASSSDTTEQYF.

This clonotype is deemed medium-sized (0.01 to 0.1%) by its frequency. The chain uses TRBV27 and TRBJ2-7; the TCRdb D gene call, TRBD1, has no DNA to confirm it. Germline-derived CDR1 and CDR2 are MNHEY and SMNVEV (reference sequence). The CDR3 runs to 14 residues. The CDR3 protein is CASSPWDRAYEQYF.

V and J are TRBV29-1 and TRBJ2-2; the TCRdb D gene call, TRBD1, has no DNA to confirm it. Germline CDR1 reads SQVTM; CDR2 reads ANQGSEA. There are 13 residues in the CDR3. CDR3 protein: CSVEDRGAGELFF.

The rearrangement joins TRBV6-2 or TRBV6-3 to TRBJ2-5; TCRdb designates TRBD1, a call that cannot be tested without DNA. The germline gives CDR1 MNHEY, CDR2 SVGEGT. This CDR3 is 13 amino acids long. This chain's CDR3 is CASSDGGIETQYF.

Judged by frequency, this clonotype is medium-sized (0.01 to 0.1%). CDR3 sequence: CATSSQTGGPSDTQYF. The V and J genes are TRBV15 and TRBJ2-3; the D call of TRBD1 rests on TCRdb alone, since no DNA is present to check it. CDR3 length equals 16 residues. In germline, CDR1 is LNHNV, CDR2 YYDKDF (reference sequence).

Judged by frequency, this clonotype is medium-sized. This sequence joins TRBV28 and TRBJ2-7; TCRdb lists TRBD2, though no DNA is available to test this call. Germline CDR1 is MDHEN and CDR2 is SYDVKM. CDR3 size: 14 residues. This chain's CDR3 is CASIPGLATYEQYF.

This chain links TRBV6-5 with TRBJ2-7; with no DNA, the TCRdb D assignment of TRBD1 cannot be verified. Germline values: CDR1 MNHEY, CDR2 SVGAGI. The CDR3 has 14 amino acids. The CDR3 spells CASSYDRAYHEQYF.

Considering frequency, this clonotype is medium-sized. V usage is TRBV6-6 and J usage is TRBJ2-1; TCRdb lists TRBD2, though no DNA is available to test this call. The germline CDR1 and CDR2 sequences are MNHNY and SVGAGI (reference sequence). CDR3 size: 15 residues. The CDR3 spells CASTGLAGPYNEQFF.

The chain employs TRBV12-3 or TRBV12-4 and TRBJ2-3; TCRdb gives TRBD1 as the D gene, but with no DNA this cannot be confirmed. The length of the CDR3 is 13 residues. The CDR3 spells CASSPRDRDTQYF.

By frequency, this clonotype registers medium-sized. The V and J genes are TRBV5-1 and TRBJ2-7. CDR1 and CDR2 (germline): SGHRS, YFSETQ. The CDR3 contains 12 residues. The CDR3 region is CASTSNSYEQYF.

This clonotype registers medium-sized (0.01 to 0.1%) by frequency. The chain carries TRBV29-1 and TRBJ2-1; TCRdb lists TRBD2, though no DNA is available to test this call. This CDR3 is 11 amino acids long. From germline, CDR1 is SQVTM and CDR2 ANQGSEA. CDR3 in amino acids: CSTREGGEQFF.

The genes are TRBV21-1 and TRBJ1-6. TRBV21-1 is given as a pseudogene. CDR3 size: 16 residues. The CDR3 spells CASSLSPAITDSPLHF.

V is TRBV29-1 and J is TRBJ2-2. The CDR3 is made up of 14 amino acids. The germline V gene encodes CDR1 SQVTM and CDR2 ANQGSEA. The CDR3 here is CSVVPNANTGELFF.

The CDR3 spells CSATDWEGFGNQPQHF. The chain couples TRBV20-1 to TRBJ1-5. Germline V gene lookup returns CDR1 DFQATT and CDR2 SNEGSKA (reference sequence). The CDR3 runs to 16 residues.

The chain links TRBV5-1 to TRBJ2-1; the TRBD1 assignment by TCRdb is unverifiable without DNA. The germline gives CDR1 SGHRS, CDR2 YFSETQ. The CDR3 covers 15 residues. CDR3 residues: CASSLEAGFTDEQFF. The variable domain in full, completed from reference TRBV5-1 and TRBJ2-1, reads KAGVTQTPRYLIKTRGQQVTLSCSPISGHRSVSWYQQTPGQGLQFLFEYFSETQRNKGNFPGRFSGRQFSNSRSEMNVSTLELGDSALYLCASSLEAGFTDEQFFGPGTRLTVL.

By frequency, this clonotype is medium-sized (0.01 to 0.1%). CDR3 protein: CASSLWGTNLPAGEKLFF. This rearrangement joins TRBV28 to TRBJ1-4. The CDR3 runs 18 residues. CDR1 and CDR2 (germline): MDHEN, SYDVKM.

Measured by frequency, this clonotype is medium-sized. J is TRBJ2-7 and V is TRBV29-1. CDR1 and CDR2 (germline): SQVTM, ANQGSEA. The length of the CDR3 is 12 residues. CDR3 region: CSVEQGVHEQYF.

Considering frequency, this clonotype is medium-sized. V usage is TRBV12-5 and J usage is TRBJ2-2. CDR1 is LGHNT and CDR2 is FRNRAP in the germline V gene. This CDR3 spans 14 amino acids. This CDR3 is CASGLLLETGELFF.

This clonotype ranks as medium-sized in terms of frequency. The chain is built from TRBV27 and TRBJ2-7; with no DNA, the TCRdb D assignment of TRBD1 cannot be verified. The CDR3 loop spans 13 amino acids. The germline CDR1 and CDR2 sequences are MNHEY and SMNVEV (reference sequence). CDR3 amino acids: CASSSRTGNEQYF.

The chain couples TRBV7-9 to TRBJ2-1. The CDR3 covers 15 residues. The germline V gene has CDR1 SEHNR and CDR2 FQNEAQ (reference sequence). This CDR3 reads CASSPRQGIHNEQFF.

This clonotype is identified as medium-sized (0.01 to 0.1%) from frequency. The chain recombines TRBV10-3 with TRBJ1-1. CDR1 and CDR2 from the germline V gene are ENHRY and SYGVKD. The CDR3 loop spans 14 amino acids. The CDR3 loop is CAIRRAEGNTEAFF.

V and J are TRBV12-3 or TRBV12-4 and TRBJ2-5. The CDR3 is 14 amino acids. The CDR3 protein is CASSLAAVYETQYF.

This clonotype is deemed medium-sized by its frequency. The gene calls are TRBV10-3 and TRBJ2-3; there is no DNA to check the TCRdb D call of TRBD2. CDR3 size: 13 residues. Germline CDR1 ENHRY, CDR2 SYGVKD. This CDR3 is CAIGLEGGDTQYF.

The chain is built from TRBV6-2 or TRBV6-3 and TRBJ2-5; TCRdb picks TRBD1, but there is no DNA to check that call. CDR3 length: 12 residues. CDR1 is MNHEY and CDR2 is SVGEGT in the germline V gene. The CDR3: CASAPIQETQYF.

The rearrangement links TRBV20-1 to TRBJ1-1; there is no DNA to check the TCRdb D call of TRBD1. Germline V gene data show CDR1 as DFQATT and CDR2 as SNEGSKA (reference sequence). The CDR3 is 11 residues long. This CDR3 is CNLRENTEASF.